This T cell receptor beta chain originates from a study of T-cell reconstitution after alpha-beta-depleted transplantation in children. Notes on the study in general: Several patients had high TCRbeta diversity at day 60; it came from surviving recipient T cells and thymic progenitors. There were reportedly several hundred expanded graft clones from which alpha-beta T cells came about two months after transplant. Fresh T-cell production supplied most of the T-cell counts and diversity seen one year after transplant.

Unique molecular identifiers were incorporated during preparation of the TCRbeta library. TCRdb redid the calling of the PCR reads with MiXCR, one entry per CDR3 protein. There are about 590,000 distinct CDR3 sequences in the sample; about an eighth occur only once, and over 2% lies in the top ten. V lost 0 bases, J lost 4 bases, and 8 bases lay in between. The CDR3 contains 13 residues. Germline CDR1 reads SGHRS; CDR2 reads YFSETQ. A remark on this clonotype: As yet, its antigen is unknown.

The receptor was isolated from a male patient aged 10 to 17 who had a stem cell transplant for acute myeloid leukemia, so the T cells may come from the graft donor. The sequences come from PBMCs, mostly from graft donor cells, collected 360 days after TCRalphabeta/CD19-depleted stem cell transplant. V and J are TRBV5-1 and TRBJ2-7; no firm D call. The CDR3 here is CASSLGAVYEQYF. The CDR3 DNA is TGCGCCAGCAGCTTGGGAGCAGTTTACGAGCAGTACTTC.